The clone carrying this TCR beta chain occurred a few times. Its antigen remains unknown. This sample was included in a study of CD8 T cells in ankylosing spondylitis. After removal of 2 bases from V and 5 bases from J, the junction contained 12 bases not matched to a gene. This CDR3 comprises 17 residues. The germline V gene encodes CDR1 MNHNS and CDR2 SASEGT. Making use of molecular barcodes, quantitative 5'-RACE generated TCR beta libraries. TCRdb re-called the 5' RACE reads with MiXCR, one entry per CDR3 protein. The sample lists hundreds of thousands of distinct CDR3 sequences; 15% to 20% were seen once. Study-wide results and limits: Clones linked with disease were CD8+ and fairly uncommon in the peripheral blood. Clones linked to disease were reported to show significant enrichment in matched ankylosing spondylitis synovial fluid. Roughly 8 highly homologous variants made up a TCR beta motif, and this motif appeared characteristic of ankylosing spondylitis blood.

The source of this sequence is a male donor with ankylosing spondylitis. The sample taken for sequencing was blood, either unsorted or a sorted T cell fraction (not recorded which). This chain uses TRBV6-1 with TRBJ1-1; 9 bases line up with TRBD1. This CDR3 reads CASSERTGEKVKTEAFF. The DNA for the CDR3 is TGTGCCAGCAGTGAAAGGACAGGGGAGAAGGTAAAAACTGAAGCTTTCTTT.